These 19 T cell receptor beta chains were sequenced from one sample in a study of cytomegalovirus exposure and HLA in healthy donors. The protocol was immunoSEQ multiplex PCR, while the TCRdb copy is restricted to in-frame clones and leaves out a portion. The table records approximately 57,000 clones, 93% of them present only once. Sequenced: PBMCs. The receptors were sampled from a woman under 30 in good health and CMV-seronegative.

The rearrangement links TRBV29-1 to TRBJ2-3, with 9 bases matching TRBD2. The CDR3 loop spans 16 amino acids. Unmatched junction bases numbered 6, after V lost 1 base and J lost 1 base. CDR1 is SQVTM, CDR2 ANQGSEA, per germline. CDR3 sequence: CSVEGTSAMRTDTQYF. The CDR3 DNA follows: TGCAGCGTTGAAGGGACTAGCGCTATGCGCACAGATACGCAGTATTTT.

The rearrangement uses TRBV5-1 and TRBJ2-3; a weak D match, TRBD1 (6 bases). V lost 4 bases, J lost 1 base, and 13 bases lay in between. The CDR3 runs to 15 residues. Per the germline V gene, CDR1 is SGHRS and CDR2 is YFSETQ. The CDR3 nucleotides read TGCGCCAGCAGCCCCCGGACAGTGGGCACAGATACGCAGTATTTT. Its protein product is CASSPRTVGTDTQYF. Variable domain in full (rest from reference TRBV5-1 and TRBJ2-3): KAGVTQTPRYLIKTRGQQVTLSCSPISGHRSVSWYQQTPGQGLQFLFEYFSETQRNKGNFPGRFSGRQFSNSRSEMNVSTLELGDSALYLCASSPRTVGTDTQYFGPGTRLTVL.

The chain recombines TRBV10-3 with TRBJ1-1; D perhaps matches TRBD1 (6 bases). CDR1 and CDR2 from the germline V gene are ENHRY and SYGVKD. Trimming left V 5 bases short and J 1 base short, with 14 bases between. The CDR3 has 15 residues. The DNA of the CDR3 is TGTGCCATCAGTAAAATCGGGACAAGGAACACTGAAGCTTTCTTT. This codes for CAISKIGTRNTEAFF.

The chain couples TRBV7-8 to TRBJ2-1; D might be TRBD2 (5 bases). Germline V CDR1 and CDR2: SGHVS, FQNEAQ. CDR3 length equals 13 residues. The germline V and J ends were trimmed by 5 bases and 13 bases, with 18 bases remaining between them. CDR3 in amino acids: CASSGLLFEAQFF. In nucleotides, the CDR3 is TGTGCCAGCAGCGGACTCCTCTTTGAAGCCCAGTTCTTC.

This CDR3 is CASNRLDGAEAFF. The CDR3, as DNA: TGTGCCAGCAACCGATTAGACGGGGCTGAAGCTTTCTTT. This chain connects TRBV27 to TRBJ1-1; D not resolved. Between the trimmed V and J ends, which lost 7 bases and 6 bases, there was a span of 15 bases. The CDR3 totals 13 residues. CDR1 is MNHEY, CDR2 SMNVEV, per germline (reference sequence).

This clone occurred once. This sequence joins TRBV11-3 and TRBJ1-2; D unclear. V shed 6 bases and J shed 5 bases, with 13 bases lying between them. The V gene's germline CDR1 is SGHNT and CDR2 YENEEA. The CDR3 runs 13 residues. CDR3: CASRLSTGYGYTF. CDR3 nucleotide sequence: TGTGCCAGCAGATTATCAACCGGGTATGGCTACACCTTC.

The genes are TRBV5-4 and TRBJ2-3; TRBD2 matches at 9 bases. J lost 3 bases, V lost 2 bases, and 4 bases had no gene match. Germline V gene sequence: CDR1 SGHNT, CDR2 YYREEE (reference sequence). The length of the CDR3 is 15 residues. The chain's CDR3 is CASSFGGGATDTQYF. The DNA for the CDR3 is TGTGCCAGCAGCTTTGGCGGGGGGGCAACAGATACGCAGTATTTT.

A few counts support this clone. V gene TRBV6-4 combines with J gene TRBJ1-2; TRBD1 matches 8 bases. The J segment lost 8 bases and the V segment lost 6 bases, leaving 8 bases of the junction unmatched. Germline lookup yields CDR1 MRHNA and CDR2 SNTAGT. The CDR3 has 13 residues. DNA for the CDR3: TGTGCCAGCAGCCCGCAGGCAGGGGGCGGCTACACCTTC. This gives the protein CASSPQAGGGYTF.

The chain carries TRBV5-1 and TRBJ2-3; 14 nucleotides agree with TRBD2. Germline trimming cut 4 bases from V and 3 bases from J; bases unmatched to any gene: 7. From germline, CDR1 is SGHRS and CDR2 YFSETQ. The CDR3 runs 17 residues. The CDR3 coding sequence is TGCGCCAGCAGCGGGGGACTAGCGGGAGATCTGACAGATACGCAGTATTTT. Its protein product is CASSGGLAGDLTDTQYF.

This rearrangement joins TRBV10-3 to TRBJ1-2; D not resolved. Germline V gene data show CDR1 as ENHRY and CDR2 as SYGVKD. V shed 0 bases and J shed 2 bases, with 10 bases lying between them. The CDR3 runs 15 residues. The CDR3 loop reads CAISESPGRNYGYTF. The CDR3 DNA reads as TGTGCCATCAGTGAGTCGCCGGGAAGGAACTATGGCTACACCTTC.

This clone was detected once. The gene calls are TRBV7-2 and TRBJ1-2; 10 bases line up with TRBD1. CDR1 and CDR2 (germline): SGHTA, FQGNSA. The V gene end was trimmed by 2 bases and the J gene end by 4 bases; junction bases not matched to a gene: 13. This CDR3 spans 18 amino acids. CDR3 amino acids: CASSLKEPGQGYFYGYTF. The CDR3 nucleotides read TGTGCCAGCAGCTTAAAGGAGCCGGGACAGGGGTATTTCTATGGCTACACCTTC.

This clone was seen only a few times. The chain uses TRBV6-4 and TRBJ2-3, with a weak D call TRBD1 (6 bases). The CDR3 spans 13 residues. Deletions cut 6 bases from V and 4 bases from J, with 11 bases between. Germline CDR1 and CDR2: MRHNA and SNTAGT. CDR3 region: CASSPGDADTQYF. The CDR3 nucleotides read TGTGCCAGCAGCCCAGGGGATGCAGATACGCAGTATTTT.

The chain couples TRBV7-3 to TRBJ2-3; perhaps TRBD1 as D (6 bases). This CDR3 is 14 amino acids long. From germline, CDR1 is SGHTA and CDR2 FQGTGA. Trimming removed 5 bases from V and 6 bases from J, with 15 bases in between. The CDR3 nucleotides read TGTGCCAGCAGCCTGACAGGTGGTTTGGATACGCAGTATTTT. Residues: CASSLTGGLDTQYF.

The genes are TRBV6-5 and TRBJ1-1; tentative D call: TRBD1 (6 bases). The V end lost 8 bases, the J end lost 5 bases, and 15 bases lay between the germline ends. This CDR3 is 13 amino acids long. Germline CDR1 and CDR2: MNHEY and SVGAGI. DNA of the CDR3: TGTGCCAGCGCCCAGGGGTTTAGGACTGAAGCTTTCTTT. Translated: CASAQGFRTEAFF.

The chain recombines TRBV9 with TRBJ2-1, with 9 bases that match TRBD2. Germline values: CDR1 SGDLS, CDR2 YYNGEE. This CDR3 has 17 residues. J lost 1 base, V lost 1 base, and 6 bases had no gene match. Here the CDR3 DNA reads TGTGCCAGCAGCGTAAAGGCTAGCGGGAATTCCTACAATGAGCAGTTCTTC. This sequence encodes CASSVKASGNSYNEQFF.

The chain uses TRBV6-1 and TRBJ2-2, with 7 bases fitting TRBD2. The CDR3 length is 15 residues. V dropped 7 bases and J dropped 5; count of bases not matched to a gene: 10. The germline gives CDR1 MNHNS, CDR2 SASEGT. CDR3 protein: CASNKLAPGTGELFF. CDR3 DNA sequence: TGTGCCAGCAACAAACTAGCGCCAGGGACCGGGGAGCTGTTTTTT.

J is TRBJ2-7 and V is TRBV5-1; D call uncertain. The germline gives CDR1 SGHRS, CDR2 YFSETQ. With 0 bases removed from V and 2 bases from J, the gap between germline ends came to 9 bases. This CDR3 is built from 14 residues. The CDR3 bases are TGCGCCAGCAGCTTGGATGGGCTCCCCTACGAGCAGTACGTC. Translating gives CASSLDGLPYEQYV.

The chain links TRBV2 to TRBJ2-5, with TRBD2 matching 11 bases. Germline V gives CDR1 SNHLY, CDR2 FYNNEI. With V trimmed by 6 bases and J by 1 base, 10 bases remained unmatched. CDR3 length: 17 residues. CDR3 sequence reads: CASSGTSGGGAQETQYF. The CDR3 nucleotides read TGTGCCAGCAGCGGGACTAGCGGAGGGGGGGCCCAAGAGACCCAGTACTTC. Looking up the rest from reference TRBV2 and TRBJ2-5 gives the full variable domain: EPEVTQTPSHQVTQMGQEVILRCVPISNHLYFYWYRQILGQKVEFLVSFYNNEISEKSEIFDDQFSVERPDGSNFTLKIRSTKLEDSAMYFCASSGTSGGGAQETQYFGPGTRLLVL.

The chain combines TRBV27 with TRBJ1-6; 7 bases are shared with TRBD1. CDR3 length: 13 residues. Germline V gene sequence: CDR1 MNHEY, CDR2 SMNVEV (reference sequence). Trimming removed 6 bases from V and 7 bases from J; junction bases left unmatched: 3. The CDR3 region has the DNA TGTGCCAGCAGCCAGGACAGGAATTCACCCCTCCACTTT. Residues: CASSQDRNSPLHF.